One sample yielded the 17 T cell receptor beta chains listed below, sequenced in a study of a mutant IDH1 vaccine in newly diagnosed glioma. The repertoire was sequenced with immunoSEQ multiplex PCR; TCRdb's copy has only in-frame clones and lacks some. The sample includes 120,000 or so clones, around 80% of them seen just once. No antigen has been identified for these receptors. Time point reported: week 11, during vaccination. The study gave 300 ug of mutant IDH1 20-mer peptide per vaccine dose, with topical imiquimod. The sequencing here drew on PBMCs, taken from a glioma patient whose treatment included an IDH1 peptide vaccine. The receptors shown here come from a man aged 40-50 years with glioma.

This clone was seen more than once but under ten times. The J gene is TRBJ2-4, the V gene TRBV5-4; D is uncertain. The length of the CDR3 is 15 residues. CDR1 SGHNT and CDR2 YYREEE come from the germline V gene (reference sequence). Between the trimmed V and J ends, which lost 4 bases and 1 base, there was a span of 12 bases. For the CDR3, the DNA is TGTGCCAGCAGCCCAGACCTCAACGCCAAAAACATTCAGTACTTC. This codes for CASSPDLNAKNIQYF.

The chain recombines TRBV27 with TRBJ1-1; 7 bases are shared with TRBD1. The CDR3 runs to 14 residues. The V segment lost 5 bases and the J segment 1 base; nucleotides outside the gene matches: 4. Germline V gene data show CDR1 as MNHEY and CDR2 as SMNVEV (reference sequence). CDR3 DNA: TGTGCCAGCAGTAATCACAGGGGGAACACTGAAGCTTTCTTT. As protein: CASSNHRGNTEAFF.

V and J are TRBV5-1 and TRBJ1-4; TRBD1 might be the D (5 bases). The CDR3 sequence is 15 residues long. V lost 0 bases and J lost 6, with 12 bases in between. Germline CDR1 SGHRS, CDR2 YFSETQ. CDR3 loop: CASSLVREADEKLFF. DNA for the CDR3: TGCGCCAGCAGCTTGGTCAGGGAGGCTGATGAAAAACTGTTTTTT.

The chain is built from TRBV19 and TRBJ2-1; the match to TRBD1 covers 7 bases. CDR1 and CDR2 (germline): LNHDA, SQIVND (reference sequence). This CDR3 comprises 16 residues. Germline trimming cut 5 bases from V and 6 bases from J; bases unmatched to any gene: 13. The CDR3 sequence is CASSGYLGDSFNEQFF. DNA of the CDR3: TGTGCCAGTAGTGGGTACCTGGGGGACAGTTTCAATGAGCAGTTCTTC.

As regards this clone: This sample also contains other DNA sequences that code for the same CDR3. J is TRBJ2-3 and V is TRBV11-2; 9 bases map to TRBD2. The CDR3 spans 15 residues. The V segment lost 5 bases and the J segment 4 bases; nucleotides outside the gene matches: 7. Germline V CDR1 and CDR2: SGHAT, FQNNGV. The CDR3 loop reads CASSTLAGRADTQYF. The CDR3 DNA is TGTGCCAGCAGCACTCTAGCGGGGAGGGCAGATACGCAGTATTTT.

The CDR3 is CASSPGLSHPEQYF. The DNA of the CDR3 is TGTGCCAGCTCGCCCGGATTATCCCATCCCGAGCAGTACTTC. The J gene is TRBJ2-7, the V gene TRBV18; D is unclear. The germline gives CDR1 KGHSH, CDR2 LQKENI. V was trimmed by 6 bases and J by 6 bases, leaving 18 bases between them. This CDR3 region has 14 residues.

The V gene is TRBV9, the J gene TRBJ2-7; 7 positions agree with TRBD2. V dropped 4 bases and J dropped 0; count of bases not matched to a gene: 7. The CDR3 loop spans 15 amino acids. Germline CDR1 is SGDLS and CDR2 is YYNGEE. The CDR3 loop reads CASSPTPSGSYEQYF. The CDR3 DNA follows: TGTGCCAGCAGCCCAACCCCTAGCGGCTCCTACGAGCAGTACTTC.

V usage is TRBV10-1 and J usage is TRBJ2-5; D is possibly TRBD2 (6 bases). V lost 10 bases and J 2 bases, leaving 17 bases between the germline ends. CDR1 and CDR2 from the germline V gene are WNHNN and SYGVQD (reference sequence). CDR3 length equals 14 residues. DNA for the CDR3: TGCGCCACCGCCCCGGCAGGGAGGCAAGAGACCCAGTACTTC. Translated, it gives CATAPAGRQETQYF.

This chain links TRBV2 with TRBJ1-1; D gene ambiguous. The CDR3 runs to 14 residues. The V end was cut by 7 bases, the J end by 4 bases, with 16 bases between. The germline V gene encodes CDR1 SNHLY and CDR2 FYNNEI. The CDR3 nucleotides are TGTGCCAGCATACTGACACTATCCTCCACTGAAGCTTTCTTT. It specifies CASILTLSSTEAFF. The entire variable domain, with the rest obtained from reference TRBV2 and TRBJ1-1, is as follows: EPEVTQTPSHQVTQMGQEVILRCVPISNHLYFYWYRQILGQKVEFLVSFYNNEISEKSEIFDDQFSVERPDGSNFTLKIRSTKLEDSAMYFCASILTLSSTEAFFGQGTRLTVV.

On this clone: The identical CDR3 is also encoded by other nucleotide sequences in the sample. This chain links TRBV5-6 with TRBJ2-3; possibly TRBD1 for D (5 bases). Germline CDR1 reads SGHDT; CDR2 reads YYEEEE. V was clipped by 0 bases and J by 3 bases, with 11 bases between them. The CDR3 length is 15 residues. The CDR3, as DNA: TGTGCCAGCAGCTTGGTAGGGGTGGGGACAGATACGCAGTATTTT. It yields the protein CASSLVGVGTDTQYF.

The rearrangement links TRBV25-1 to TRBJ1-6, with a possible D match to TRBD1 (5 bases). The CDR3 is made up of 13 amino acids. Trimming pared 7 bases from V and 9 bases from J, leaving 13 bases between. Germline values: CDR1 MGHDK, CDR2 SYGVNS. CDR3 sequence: CASTIGGSSPLHF. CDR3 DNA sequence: TGTGCCAGCACCATCGGGGGGAGTTCACCCCTCCACTTT.

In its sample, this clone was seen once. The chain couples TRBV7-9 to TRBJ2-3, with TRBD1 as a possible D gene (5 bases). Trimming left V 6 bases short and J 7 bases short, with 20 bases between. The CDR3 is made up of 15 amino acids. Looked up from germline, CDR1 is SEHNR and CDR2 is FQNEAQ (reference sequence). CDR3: CASRVPATDRNTQYF. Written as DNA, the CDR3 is TGTGCCAGCAGGGTCCCCGCGACAGATAGGAATACGCAGTATTTT.

This chain's CDR3 is CATNRRQSRGGTEAFF. CDR3 nucleotides: TGTGCCACCAATAGGAGACAGTCCCGCGGCGGCACTGAAGCTTTCTTT. The chain has TRBV10-3 and TRBJ1-1; D perhaps matches TRBD1 (5 bases). The V end lost 10 bases, the J end lost 4 bases, and 25 bases lay between the germline ends. Germline V CDR1 and CDR2: ENHRY, SYGVKD. The CDR3 covers 16 residues.

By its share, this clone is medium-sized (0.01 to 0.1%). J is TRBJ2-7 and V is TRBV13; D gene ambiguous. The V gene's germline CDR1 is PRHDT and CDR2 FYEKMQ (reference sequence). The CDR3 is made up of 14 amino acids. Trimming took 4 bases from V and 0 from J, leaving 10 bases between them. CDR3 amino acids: CASSSVTPSYEQYF. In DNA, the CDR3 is TGTGCCAGCAGCTCAGTCACCCCCTCCTACGAGCAGTACTTC.

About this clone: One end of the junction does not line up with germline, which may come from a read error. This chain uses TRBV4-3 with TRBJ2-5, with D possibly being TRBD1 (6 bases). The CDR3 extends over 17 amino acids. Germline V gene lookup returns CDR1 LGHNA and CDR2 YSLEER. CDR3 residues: CASSQSTRGDNQETRYF. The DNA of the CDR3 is TGCGCCAGCAGCCAATCCACCAGGGGAGACAACCAAGAGACCCGGTACTTC.

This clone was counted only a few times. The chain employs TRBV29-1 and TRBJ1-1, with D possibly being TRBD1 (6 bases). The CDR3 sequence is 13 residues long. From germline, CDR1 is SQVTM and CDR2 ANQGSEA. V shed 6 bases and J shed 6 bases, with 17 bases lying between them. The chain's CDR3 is CSVAVTGRAEAFF. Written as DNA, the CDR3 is TGCAGCGTCGCAGTTACAGGGAGGGCTGAAGCTTTCTTT.

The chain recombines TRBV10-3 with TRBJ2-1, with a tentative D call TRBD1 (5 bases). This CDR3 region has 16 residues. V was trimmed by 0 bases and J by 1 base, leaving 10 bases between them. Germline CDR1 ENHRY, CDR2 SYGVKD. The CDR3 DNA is TGTGCCATCAGTGAGTCGGGGCAGGGATCCTACAATGAGCAGTTCTTC. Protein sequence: CAISESGQGSYNEQFF.